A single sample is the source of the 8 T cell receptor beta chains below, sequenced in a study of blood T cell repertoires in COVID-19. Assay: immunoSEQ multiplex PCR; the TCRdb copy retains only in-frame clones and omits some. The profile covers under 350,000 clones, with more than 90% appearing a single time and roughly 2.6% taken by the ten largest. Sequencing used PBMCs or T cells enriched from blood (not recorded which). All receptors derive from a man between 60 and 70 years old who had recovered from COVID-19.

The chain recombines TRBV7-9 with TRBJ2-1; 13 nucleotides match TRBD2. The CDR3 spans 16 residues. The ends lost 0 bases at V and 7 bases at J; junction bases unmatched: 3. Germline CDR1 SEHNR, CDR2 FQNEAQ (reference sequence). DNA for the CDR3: TGTGCCAGCAGCTTAGCGCGACTAGCGGGAGGTAATGAGCAGTTCTTC. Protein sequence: CASSLARLAGGNEQFF.

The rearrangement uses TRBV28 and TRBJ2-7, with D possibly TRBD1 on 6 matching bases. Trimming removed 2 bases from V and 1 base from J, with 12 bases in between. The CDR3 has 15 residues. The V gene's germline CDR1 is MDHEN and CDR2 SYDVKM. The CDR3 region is CASSLPRGSSYEQYF. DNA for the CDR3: TGTGCCAGCAGTTTACCCAGGGGTTCTTCCTACGAGCAGTACTTC.

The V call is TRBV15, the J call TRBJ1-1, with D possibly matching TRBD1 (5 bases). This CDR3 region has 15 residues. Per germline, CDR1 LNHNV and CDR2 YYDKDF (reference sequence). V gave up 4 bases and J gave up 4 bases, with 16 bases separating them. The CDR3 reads CATSKRGPKVTEAFF. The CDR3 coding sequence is TGTGCCACCAGCAAAAGGGGCCCTAAGGTCACTGAAGCTTTCTTT.

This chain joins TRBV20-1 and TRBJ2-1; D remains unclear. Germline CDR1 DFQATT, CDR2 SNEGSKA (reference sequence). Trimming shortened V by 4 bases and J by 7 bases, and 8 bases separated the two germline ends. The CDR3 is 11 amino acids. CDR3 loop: CSANSINEQFF. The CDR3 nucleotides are TGCAGTGCTAATAGTATTAATGAGCAGTTCTTC.

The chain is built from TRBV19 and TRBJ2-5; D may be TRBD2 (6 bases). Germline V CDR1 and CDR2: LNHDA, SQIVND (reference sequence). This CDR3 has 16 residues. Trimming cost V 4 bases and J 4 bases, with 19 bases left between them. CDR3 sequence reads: CASSTTGTRVVETQYF. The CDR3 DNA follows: TGTGCCAGTAGTACCACCGGGACTCGAGTCGTAGAGACCCAGTACTTC.

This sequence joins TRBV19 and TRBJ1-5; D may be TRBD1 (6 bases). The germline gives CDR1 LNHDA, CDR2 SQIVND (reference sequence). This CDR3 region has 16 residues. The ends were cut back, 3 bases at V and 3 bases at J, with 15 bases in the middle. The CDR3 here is CASSIRSGTNNQPQHF. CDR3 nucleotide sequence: TGTGCCAGTAGTATCCGGTCCGGGACAAACAATCAGCCCCAGCATTTT. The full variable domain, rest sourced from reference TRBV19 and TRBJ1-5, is DGGITQSPKYLFRKEGQNVTLSCEQNLNHDAMYWYRQDPGQGLRLIYYSQIVNDFQKGDIAEGYSVSREKKESFPLTVTSAQKNPTAFYLCASSIRSGTNNQPQHFGDGTRLSIL.

The CDR3 protein is CASSYEPQITGELFF. CDR3 nucleotides: TGTGCCAGCAGTTACGAACCCCAGATCACCGGGGAGCTGTTTTTT. V is TRBV6-5 and J is TRBJ2-2, with D unresolved. Germline CDR1 is MNHEY and CDR2 is SVGAGI. The V and J ends lost 2 bases and 4 bases respectively, with 11 bases between them. CDR3 length: 15 amino acids.

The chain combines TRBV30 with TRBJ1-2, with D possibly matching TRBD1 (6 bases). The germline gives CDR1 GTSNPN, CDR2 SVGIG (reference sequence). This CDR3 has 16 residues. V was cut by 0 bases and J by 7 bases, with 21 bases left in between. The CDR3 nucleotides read TGTGCCTGGAGTGTAACGTTTGCAGGGGCCAGGAGTGGCTACACCTTC. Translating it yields CAWSVTFAGARSGYTF.